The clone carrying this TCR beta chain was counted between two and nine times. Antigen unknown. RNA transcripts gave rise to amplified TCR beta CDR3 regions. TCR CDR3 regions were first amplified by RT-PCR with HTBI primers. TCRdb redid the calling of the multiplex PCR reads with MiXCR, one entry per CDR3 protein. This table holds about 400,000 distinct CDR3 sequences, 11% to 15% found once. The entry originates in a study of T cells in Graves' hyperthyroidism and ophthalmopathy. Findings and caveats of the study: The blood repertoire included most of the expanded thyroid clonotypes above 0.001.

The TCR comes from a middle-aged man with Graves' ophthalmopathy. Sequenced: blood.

The CDR3 loop reads CASKKREGTDTQYF. CDR3 nucleotides: TGTGCCAGCAAGAAGCGGGAGGGAACAGATACGCAGTATTTT. The chain is built from TRBV2 and TRBJ2-3, with TRBD2 matching 10 bases. The CDR3 has 14 residues. The germline V gene has CDR1 SNHLY and CDR2 FYNNEI. The V gene end was trimmed by 7 bases and the J gene end by 3 bases; junction bases not matched to a gene: 4. The full variable domain, rest sourced from reference TRBV2 and TRBJ2-3, is EPEVTQTPSHQVTQMGQEVILRCVPISNHLYFYWYRQILGQKVEFLVSFYNNEISEKSEIFDDQFSVERPDGSNFTLKIRSTKLEDSAMYFCASKKREGTDTQYFGPGTRLTVL.